A selection of T cell receptor beta chains follows, all from one sample in a study of technical replicates of blood from four donors. TCRdb's copy holds only in-frame clones and misses some; the assay was immunoSEQ multiplex PCR. The repertoire consists of 99,000 or so clones, with 95% occurring once and the leading ten covering just over 0.2%. The sequencing sample was made of T cells isolated from PBMCs. The receptors originated from a human donor in good health. Each CDR3 is given with its conserved first and last residue. Each record gives: CDR3 length, clone size, D gene, J gene, V gene, CDR3 DNA, CDR3 protein. A D gene is named only where the DNA matches it firmly. Expanded clones get a size class; other rows say once, few or many, or leave the size out.

CDR3 length: 17; clone size: .; D gene: TRBD2; J gene: TRBJ2-4; V gene: TRBV11-2; CDR3 DNA: TGTGCCAGCAGCAGCGGACTAGCGGGATCAGCCAAAAACATTCAGTACTTC; CDR3 protein: CASSSGLAGSAKNIQYF
CDR3 length: 19; clone size: .; D gene: TRBD1; J gene: TRBJ2-1; V gene: TRBV5-1; CDR3 DNA: TGCGCCAGCAGCAAAAAGGGACAGGGGGCGGATAGCTCCTACAATGAGCAGTTCTTC; CDR3 protein: CASSKKGQGADSSYNEQFF
CDR3 length: 14; clone size: .; D gene: .; J gene: TRBJ2-5; V gene: TRBV9; CDR3 DNA: TGTGCCAGCAGCGTAAGTGGGGGAGGAGAGACCCAGTACTTC; CDR3 protein: CASSVSGGGETQYF
CDR3 length: 13; clone size: .; D gene: TRBD1; J gene: TRBJ1-5; V gene: TRBV19; CDR3 DNA: TGTGCCAGTAGCGGGGACAGACGCCAGCCCCAGCATTTT; CDR3 protein: CASSGDRRQPQHF
CDR3 length: 13; clone size: .; D gene: .; J gene: TRBJ1-5; V gene: TRBV28; CDR3 DNA: TGTGCCAGCAGTTTAGTTCAGGAGGGAGCCCAGCATTTT; CDR3 protein: CASSLVQEGAQHF
CDR3 length: 16; clone size: .; D gene: TRBD1; J gene: TRBJ2-1; V gene: TRBV5-1; CDR3 DNA: TGCGCCAGCAGCTTAGCCCGGGACAGATACTACAATGAGCAGTTCTTC; CDR3 protein: CASSLARDRYYNEQFF
CDR3 length: 13; clone size: .; D gene: .; J gene: TRBJ2-5; V gene: TRBV19; CDR3 DNA: TGTGCCAGTAGTATCGCAGGGTTGGAGACCCAGTACTTC; CDR3 protein: CASSIAGLETQYF
CDR3 length: 14; clone size: .; D gene: .; J gene: TRBJ1-1; V gene: TRBV6-5; CDR3 DNA: TGTGCCACCAGCGAACTGGCGGGCAACACTGAAGCTTTCTTT; CDR3 protein: CATSELAGNTEAFF
CDR3 length: 18; clone size: .; D gene: TRBD1; J gene: TRBJ1-1; V gene: TRBV10-2; CDR3 DNA: TGCGCCAGCAGTGAGTCCGGGGGGACAGGGGGCTCTGGCACTGAAGCTTTCTTT; CDR3 protein: CASSESGGTGGSGTEAFF
CDR3 length: 13; clone size: .; D gene: .; J gene: TRBJ1-1; V gene: TRBV7-9; CDR3 DNA: TGTGCCAGCAGCTTAGAGCAGGGAAGGGCGGCTTTCTTT; CDR3 protein: CASSLEQGRAAFF
CDR3 length: 13; clone size: .; D gene: TRBD1; J gene: TRBJ2-7; V gene: TRBV19; CDR3 DNA: TGTGCCAGTAGTAAGGACAGGGTCCACGAGCAGTACTTC; CDR3 protein: CASSKDRVHEQYF
CDR3 length: 14; clone size: .; D gene: TRBD1; J gene: TRBJ1-4; V gene: TRBV15; CDR3 DNA: TGTGCCACCAGCAGAGGGGACAGTAATGAAAAACTGTTTTTT; CDR3 protein: CATSRGDSNEKLFF
CDR3 length: 14; clone size: once; D gene: .; J gene: TRBJ2-1; V gene: TRBV19; CDR3 DNA: TGTGCCAGTAATACCGGGACAACCTACAATGAGCAGTTCTTC; CDR3 protein: CASNTGTTYNEQFF
CDR3 length: 14; clone size: .; D gene: .; J gene: TRBJ1-1; V gene: TRBV5-1; CDR3 DNA: TGCGCCAGCAGCTTGGGGGGAGGGAACACTGAAGCTTTCTTT; CDR3 protein: CASSLGGGNTEAFF
CDR3 length: 14; clone size: .; D gene: TRBD1; J gene: TRBJ1-2; V gene: TRBV28; CDR3 DNA: TGTGCCAGCAGTTGGGACAGGGGCCGTCGCGGCTACACCTTC; CDR3 protein: CASSWDRGRRGYTF
CDR3 length: 16; clone size: .; D gene: .; J gene: TRBJ1-4; V gene: TRBV19; CDR3 DNA: TGTGCCAGTAGTATAGTCGGCGGGGGCGAGGTTGAAAAACTGTTTTTT; CDR3 protein: CASSIVGGGEVEKLFF
CDR3 length: 12; clone size: .; D gene: .; J gene: TRBJ1-6; V gene: TRBV7-6; CDR3 DNA: TGTGCCAGCAGCTTAGGGGCTTCACCCCTCCACTTT; CDR3 protein: CASSLGASPLHF
CDR3 length: 17; clone size: .; D gene: TRBD1; J gene: TRBJ1-2; V gene: TRBV19; CDR3 DNA: TGTGCCAGTAGTACCCGTGGGGGACAGGGGCTTAACTATGGCTACACCTTC; CDR3 protein: CASSTRGGQGLNYGYTF
CDR3 length: 13; clone size: .; D gene: .; J gene: TRBJ2-7; V gene: TRBV28; CDR3 DNA: TGTGCCAGCAGTCTGGACAACACCTACGAGCAGTACTTC; CDR3 protein: CASSLDNTYEQYF
CDR3 length: 15; clone size: .; D gene: .; J gene: TRBJ2-7; V gene: TRBV18; CDR3 DNA: TGTGCCAGCTCACCACAGGGGCGAGGTACCTACGAGCAGTACTTC; CDR3 protein: CASSPQGRGTYEQYF
CDR3 length: 14; clone size: .; D gene: TRBD1; J gene: TRBJ1-4; V gene: TRBV19; CDR3 DNA: TGTGCCAGTAGACCGACAGGGCGGGGCGAAAAACTGTTTTTT; CDR3 protein: CASRPTGRGEKLFF
CDR3 length: 15; clone size: .; D gene: TRBD1; J gene: TRBJ2-1; V gene: TRBV9; CDR3 DNA: TGTGCCAGCAGCCCCGGGACAGGGGGTTTCAATGAGCAGTTCTTC; CDR3 protein: CASSPGTGGFNEQFF
CDR3 length: 12; clone size: .; D gene: .; J gene: TRBJ2-1; V gene: TRBV6-5; CDR3 DNA: TGTGCCAGCAGTTCGGAGGGCCGCTCCCCGTTCTTC; CDR3 protein: CASSSEGRSPFF
CDR3 length: 15; clone size: .; D gene: TRBD2; J gene: TRBJ2-3; V gene: TRBV5-1; CDR3 DNA: TGCGCCAGCAGCCAAGGACTAGCGGGCACAGATACGCAGTATTTT; CDR3 protein: CASSQGLAGTDTQYF
CDR3 length: 16; clone size: .; D gene: TRBD2; J gene: TRBJ2-1; V gene: TRBV13; CDR3 DNA: TGTGCCAGCAGCTTAGCTAAGGGACTAGCGGGGGATGAGCAGTTCTTC; CDR3 protein: CASSLAKGLAGDEQFF
CDR3 length: 15; clone size: .; D gene: TRBD2; J gene: TRBJ2-2; V gene: TRBV5-1; CDR3 DNA: TGCGCCAGCAGCTCCGGGGGAGGGGTAGCCGGGGAGCTGTTTTTT; CDR3 protein: CASSSGGGVAGELFF
CDR3 length: 13; clone size: once; D gene: .; J gene: TRBJ2-1; V gene: TRBV2; CDR3 DNA: TGTGCCAGCAGTGCCGAACAGGGTGACGAGCAGTTCTTC; CDR3 protein: CASSAEQGDEQFF
CDR3 length: 15; clone size: once; D gene: .; J gene: TRBJ2-1; V gene: TRBV23-1; CDR3 DNA: TGCGCCAGCAGTCCATGCCCCATAGCCGTCAATGAGCAGTTCTTC; CDR3 protein: CASSPCPIAVNEQFF
CDR3 length: 16; clone size: .; D gene: TRBD2; J gene: TRBJ2-3; V gene: TRBV11-1; CDR3 DNA: TGTGCCAGCAGCTTAGGGACTAGCGGGAGCACAGATACGCAGTATTTT; CDR3 protein: CASSLGTSGSTDTQYF
CDR3 length: 16; clone size: .; D gene: .; J gene: TRBJ1-6; V gene: TRBV2; CDR3 DNA: TGTGCCAGCAGAGCCTTACTTCTGGACAGTAATTCACCCCTCCACTTT; CDR3 protein: CASRALLLDSNSPLHF
CDR3 length: 13; clone size: once; D gene: .; J gene: TRBJ2-3; V gene: TRBV10-2; CDR3 DNA: TGCGCCAGCAGTGGCGGGCCCACAGATACGCAGTATTTT; CDR3 protein: CASSGGPTDTQYF
CDR3 length: 15; clone size: .; D gene: .; J gene: TRBJ2-7; V gene: TRBV6-1; CDR3 DNA: TGTGCCAGCAGTGAAACAGCCTCGTCTTCCTACGAGCAGTACTTC; CDR3 protein: CASSETASSSYEQYF
CDR3 length: 14; clone size: .; D gene: TRBD1; J gene: TRBJ1-2; V gene: TRBV7-9; CDR3 DNA: TGTGCCAGCAGCTTAACGACAGGGACCTATGGCTACACCTTC; CDR3 protein: CASSLTTGTYGYTF
CDR3 length: 14; clone size: once; D gene: TRBD1; J gene: TRBJ2-7; V gene: TRBV4-1; CDR3 DNA: TGCGCCAGCAGCTCGACAGGGGCCACCTACGAGCAGTACTTC; CDR3 protein: CASSSTGATYEQYF
CDR3 length: 10; clone size: .; D gene: .; J gene: TRBJ2-7; V gene: TRBV28; CDR3 DNA: TGTGCCGTGCTAGGGAGTAGGGAGTACTTC; CDR3 protein: CAVLGSREYF
CDR3 length: 13; clone size: .; D gene: .; J gene: TRBJ2-3; V gene: TRBV2; CDR3 DNA: TGTGCCAGCAGGAGTGAGAGCACAGATACGCAGTATTTT; CDR3 protein: CASRSESTDTQYF
CDR3 length: 18; clone size: .; D gene: TRBD1; J gene: TRBJ1-4; V gene: TRBV19; CDR3 DNA: TGTGCCAGTAGTATAAATGCCGGGACAGCCAAGACTAATGAAAAACTGTTTTTT; CDR3 protein: CASSINAGTAKTNEKLFF
CDR3 length: 14; clone size: .; D gene: TRBD2; J gene: TRBJ2-7; V gene: TRBV28; CDR3 DNA: TGTGCCAGCAGTTTAGGGACTAGCGGCTACGAGCAGTACTTC; CDR3 protein: CASSLGTSGYEQYF
CDR3 length: 16; clone size: .; D gene: TRBD2; J gene: TRBJ2-1; V gene: TRBV5-1; CDR3 DNA: TGCGCCAGCAGCTTCGGACTAGCGGGGAGCTACAATGAGCAGTTCTTC; CDR3 protein: CASSFGLAGSYNEQFF
CDR3 length: 13; clone size: .; D gene: TRBD1; J gene: TRBJ1-1; V gene: TRBV29-1; CDR3 DNA: TGCAGCGTCACAGGGGGGGGAAACACTGAAGCTTTCTTT; CDR3 protein: CSVTGGGNTEAFF
CDR3 length: 17; clone size: .; D gene: TRBD2; J gene: TRBJ2-7; V gene: TRBV10-2; CDR3 DNA: TGCGCCAGCAGTTTAAAGATCCGAGGGAGGGACCCTCGCGAGCAGTACTTC; CDR3 protein: CASSLKIRGRDPREQYF
CDR3 length: 13; clone size: .; D gene: .; J gene: TRBJ1-5; V gene: TRBV27; CDR3 DNA: TGTGCCAGCAGTACTGGGCGCAATCAGCCCCAGCATTTT; CDR3 protein: CASSTGRNQPQHF
CDR3 length: 15; clone size: once; D gene: .; J gene: TRBJ1-2; V gene: TRBV28; CDR3 DNA: TGTGCCAGCAGGACGATGACAGGTGGTCTCTATGGCTACACCTTC; CDR3 protein: CASRTMTGGLYGYTF
CDR3 length: 16; clone size: .; D gene: .; J gene: TRBJ1-6; V gene: TRBV7-6; CDR3 DNA: TGTGCCAGCAGCCCCCAGGGGAGCTCCTATAATTCACCCCTCCACTTT; CDR3 protein: CASSPQGSSYNSPLHF
CDR3 length: 13; clone size: .; D gene: .; J gene: TRBJ1-2; V gene: TRBV6-1; CDR3 DNA: TGTGCCAGCGCCCGGGGTCAGGACTATGGCTACACCTTC; CDR3 protein: CASARGQDYGYTF